This T cell receptor (beta chain) was retrieved from a study of T cells in Graves' hyperthyroidism and ophthalmopathy. General study points: Among thyroid clonotypes expanded above 0.001, most also appeared in blood.

TCR beta CDR3 region amplification was performed from RNA transcripts. RT-PCR in the first round (using the HTBI primer set) targeted the TCR CDR3. TCRdb fed the multiplex PCR reads into MiXCR, producing one record per CDR3 protein. The sample holds hundreds of thousands of distinct CDR3 sequences; 35% to 40% are singletons and the top ten take 7.5% to 9.5%. Graves' hyperthyroidism is called stable when ophthalmopathy does not progress within 18 months. Newly diagnosed patients aged 18 to 65 had hyperthyroidism of under 2 months' duration. Any patient presenting with uncontrolled infection, other autoimmune disease, pregnancy or lactation was left out. Trimming shortened V by 0 bases and J by 4 bases, and 6 bases separated the two germline ends. Germline CDR1 and CDR2: SGHTA and FQGTGA. The CDR3 is 13 amino acids. There are many counts of this clonotype. The antigen remains undetermined.

This TCR came from a man aged 18-30 years with Graves' hyperthyroidism. Specimen: blood. V is TRBV7-3 and J is TRBJ1-1; no firm D call. The CDR3 here is CASSLTVRTEAFF. CDR3 sequence (DNA): TGTGCCAGCAGCTTAACCGTTCGCACTGAAGCTTTCTTT.